These 19 T cell receptor beta chains came from one sample sequenced in a study of T cells in Graves' hyperthyroidism and ophthalmopathy. What was amplified from RNA transcripts were TCR beta CDR3 regions. TCR CDR3 regions were first amplified by RT-PCR with HTBI primers. TCRdb re-derived calls from the multiplex PCR reads in MiXCR, one entry per CDR3 protein. The table includes approximately 370,000 distinct CDR3 sequences, around 14% detected once. Sequenced sample: blood. The receptors stem from a woman aged 30 to 39 with Graves' hyperthyroidism.

This clonotype was detected many times. V and J are TRBV27 and TRBJ2-5, with 12 bases identical to TRBD1. J gave up 6 bases and V 9 bases, and 14 bases lay outside the gene matches. The germline CDR1 and CDR2 sequences are MNHEY and SMNVEV (reference sequence). The CDR3 covers 16 residues. The chain's CDR3 is CASRLTGTGGGKTQYF. The CDR3 nucleotides are TGTGCCAGTCGCCTAACTGGGACAGGGGGCGGGAAGACCCAGTACTTC.

Many counts were recorded for this clonotype. V usage is TRBV2 and J usage is TRBJ2-1; 7 bases align to TRBD2. The CDR3 loop spans 15 amino acids. Trimming took 6 bases from V and 9 from J; bases not matched to a gene: 14. From germline, CDR1 is SNHLY and CDR2 FYNNEI. In nucleotides, the CDR3 is TGTGCCAGCAGCCCGCTGAGCGGGAAAACGGGTGAGCAGTTCTTC. Its protein is CASSPLSGKTGEQFF.

The table lists this clonotype with many counts. The chain carries TRBV12-3 or TRBV12-4 and TRBJ2-7; TRBD2 is a possible D gene (6 bases). V lost 6 bases to trimming and J lost 5 bases, with 17 bases between them. CDR3 size: 14 residues. Here the CDR3 reads CASSSRAGRNEQYF. CDR3 DNA: TGTGCCAGCAGCAGTAGGGCAGGGAGGAACGAGCAGTACTTC.

The gene calls are TRBV19 and TRBJ2-1, with a tentative D call TRBD2 (5 bases). V gave up 7 bases and J gave up 5 bases, with 18 bases separating them. Germline assignment: CDR1 LNHDA and CDR2 SQIVND (reference sequence). CDR3 length: 15 amino acids. As DNA, the CDR3 is TGTGCCAGTACCCACAACGCGGGCCGGAACAATGAGCAGTTCTTC. Translating it yields CASTHNAGRNNEQFF.

This chain uses TRBV7-9 with TRBJ2-7; tentatively, D is TRBD1 or TRBD2 (6 bases each). Germline V lookup: CDR1 SEHNR, CDR2 FQNEAQ (reference sequence). The CDR3 spans 15 residues. Trimming pared 11 bases from V and 0 bases from J, leaving 20 bases between. The CDR3 loop reads CARINGGTSSYEQYF. Written as DNA, the CDR3 is TGTGCCCGCATAAACGGGGGCACCAGCTCCTACGAGCAGTACTTC.

This clonotype was counted ten times or more. The chain is built from TRBV9 and TRBJ2-1; weak D call: TRBD2 (5 bases). This CDR3 region has 15 residues. Germline V CDR1 and CDR2: SGDLS, YYNGEE. The V gene lost 0 bases and the J gene lost 4 bases, with 11 bases spanning the gap. In DNA form, the CDR3 reads TGTGCCAGCAGCGTAGGGTCTCTAGCTTACAATGAGCAGTTCTTC. This sequence encodes CASSVGSLAYNEQFF.

This clonotype was counted at least ten times. The chain employs TRBV28 and TRBJ1-2; D call uncertain. V was shortened by 3 bases and J by 2 bases, with 7 bases between the two germline ends. The length of the CDR3 is 13 residues. Germline-derived CDR1 and CDR2 are MDHEN and SYDVKM. The CDR3 loop reads CASSFSGNYGYTF. The DNA of the CDR3 is TGTGCCAGCAGTTTTTCGGGGAACTATGGCTACACCTTC.

The chain couples TRBV28 to TRBJ2-2; TRBD2 is a possible D gene (6 bases). V was shortened by 6 bases and J by 9 bases, with 20 bases between the two germline ends. This CDR3 spans 15 amino acids. The germline V gene has CDR1 MDHEN and CDR2 SYDVKM. DNA for the CDR3: TGTGCCAGCAGCTGGGTCGGGGGAGACTCCTGGGAGCTGTTTTTT. This translates into CASSWVGGDSWELFF.

This clonotype was detected a few times. This chain connects TRBV7-9 to TRBJ2-3, with TRBD2 matching 9 bases. With V trimmed by 2 bases and J by 3 bases, 9 bases remained unmatched. The germline V gene has CDR1 SEHNR and CDR2 FQNEAQ (reference sequence). CDR3 length equals 17 residues. This CDR3 is CASSLPIGREGTDTQYF. CDR3 bases: TGTGCCAGCAGCTTACCTATTGGGCGGGAGGGAACAGATACGCAGTATTTT.

This chain links TRBV6-2 or TRBV6-3 with TRBJ1-6; D might be TRBD1 (5 bases). V lost 5 bases and J 8 bases, leaving 19 bases between the germline ends. In germline, CDR1 is MNHEY, CDR2 SVGEGT. The CDR3 sequence is 16 residues long. In nucleotides, the CDR3 is TGTGCCAGCAGTCACGGGACGCTCCGTGCAGATTCACCCCTCCACTTT. This sequence encodes CASSHGTLRADSPLHF.

The chain uses TRBV5-5 and TRBJ1-4; tentative D call: TRBD1 (5 bases). Trimming cost V 1 base and J 10 bases, with 17 bases left between them. CDR1 is SGHKS, CDR2 YYEKEE, per germline (reference sequence). The CDR3 is 15 amino acids. This CDR3 is CASSLSETAALKLFF. CDR3 nucleotide sequence: TGTGCCAGCAGCTTGTCTGAGACAGCCGCCCTAAAACTGTTTTTT. Supplemented by reference TRBV5-5 and TRBJ1-4, the full variable domain reads DAGVTQSPTHLIKTRGQQVTLRCSPISGHKSVSWYQQVLGQGPQFIFQYYEKEERGRGNFPDRFSARQFPNYSSELNVNALLLGDSALYLCASSLSETAALKLFFGSGTQLSVL.

This clonotype was seen repeatedly, ten times or more. The chain employs TRBV28 and TRBJ2-7; 9 nucleotides agree with TRBD2. V trimming: 1 base; J trimming: 0 bases; junction bases outside the gene matches: 7. Germline V gene data show CDR1 as MDHEN and CDR2 as SYDVKM. The CDR3 loop spans 17 amino acids. DNA of the CDR3: TGTGCCAGCAGTTTATTGCATAGCGGGAGAAGCTCCTACGAGCAGTACTTC. Protein sequence: CASSLLHSGRSSYEQYF. The variable domain in full, completed from reference TRBV28 and TRBJ2-7, reads DVKVTQSSRYLVKRTGEKVFLECVQDMDHENMFWYRQDPGLGLRLIYFSYDVKMKEKGDIPEGYSVSREKKERFSLILESASTNQTSMYLCASSLLHSGRSSYEQYFGPGTRLTVT.

Concerning this clonotype itself: One base away lies a much larger clone, so this may be a sequencing read error. The chain carries TRBV7-2 and TRBJ2-7, with D perhaps TRBD1 (6 bases). This CDR3 is 15 amino acids long. Per the germline V gene, CDR1 is SGHTA and CDR2 is FQGNSA. The V gene lost 1 base and the J gene lost 0 bases, with 10 bases spanning the gap. DNA of the CDR3: TGTGCCAGCAGCTTAGAGGGCAGGGGCTCCTACGAGCAGTACTTC. It encodes CASSLEGRGSYEQYF. Full variable domain (rest looked up from reference TRBV7-2 and TRBJ2-7): GAGVSQSPSNKVTEKGKDVELRCDPISGHTALYWYRQSLGQGLEFLIYFQGNSAPDKSGLPSDRFSAERTGGSVSTLTIQRTQQEDSAVYLCASSLEGRGSYEQYFGPGTRLTVT.

This chain connects TRBV4-1 to TRBJ2-7; no clear D. Germline loops: CDR1 MGHRA, CDR2 YSYEKL. Trimming shortened V by 6 bases and J by 1 base, and 19 bases separated the two germline ends. The CDR3 covers 16 residues. In nucleotides, the CDR3 is TGCGCCAGCAGTTCTCCGGAACAGCGTATATCCTACGAGCAGTACTTC. Amino acid sequence: CASSSPEQRISYEQYF.

This clonotype showed up many times. The chain has TRBV5-1 and TRBJ2-5; 8 positions agree with TRBD2. Per germline, CDR1 SGHRS and CDR2 YFSETQ. V trimming: 4 bases; J trimming: 1 base; junction bases outside the gene matches: 3. This CDR3 has 14 amino acids. The CDR3 bases are TGCGCCAGCAGCCAGGGACTAGTCCAAGAGACCCAGTACTTC. Its protein is CASSQGLVQETQYF.

A few counts support this clonotype. The rearrangement joins TRBV20-1 to TRBJ2-5; 7 nucleotides align to TRBD2. The V and J ends lost 7 bases and 1 base, in that order; junction bases with no gene match: 15. CDR1 is DFQATT, CDR2 SNEGSKA, per germline (reference sequence). The CDR3 consists of 16 residues. The CDR3: CSDRSLADRLQETQYF. The CDR3 region has the DNA TGCAGTGACCGGTCTCTAGCGGACCGGCTCCAAGAGACCCAGTACTTC.

The table lists this clonotype with many counts. The chain recombines TRBV6-5 with TRBJ2-7; D may correspond to TRBD1 or TRBD2 (5 bases each). The CDR3 is 15 residues long. V shed 0 bases and J shed 3 bases, with 12 bases lying between them. The germline gives CDR1 MNHEY, CDR2 SVGAGI. The CDR3 region has the DNA TGTGCCAGCAGTTACTCGCCGGTGAGGGGCTACGAGCAGTACTTC. This sequence encodes CASSYSPVRGYEQYF.

The sample holds many counts of this clonotype. The J gene is TRBJ1-5, the V gene TRBV7-2; D is unresolved. Trimming removed 1 base at V and 4 bases at J, with 8 bases between. CDR1 and CDR2 from the germline V gene are SGHTA and FQGNSA. This CDR3 region has 14 residues. The CDR3 nucleotides read TGTGCCAGCAGCTTAGGCCCCACAAATCAGCCCCAGCATTTT. It yields the protein CASSLGPTNQPQHF.

This clonotype has a handful of counts. One base away lies a much larger clone, so this may be a sequencing read error. The chain recombines TRBV20-1 with TRBJ2-5; TRBD1 matches at 7 bases. The germline V gene encodes CDR1 DFQATT and CDR2 SNEGSKA (reference sequence). The CDR3 length is 12 residues. The DNA of the CDR3 is TGCAGTGCTGGAAGGGGGCAAGAGACCCAGTGCTTC. Encoded protein: CSAGRGQETQCF.